This T cell receptor (beta chain) stems from a study of blood T cell repertoires in COVID-19. Study information: Acute and convalescent COVID-19 samples came from the United States, Italy and Spain. Sources were T cells, B-cell-depleted T cells, or PBMCs; the material itself was cDNA or gDNA.

Measured with immunoSEQ multiplex PCR; TCRdb has only the in-frame clones, and not every one. The repertoire consists of over 200,000 clones, with 90% occurring once and the leading ten covering 2% to 3%. Per germline, CDR1 SGHNT and CDR2 YYREEE (reference sequence). CDR3 length: 16 amino acids. Trimming at V came to 0 bases and at J to 2 bases, leaving 7 bases not matched to a gene. Sequencing input: peripheral blood. The chain links TRBV5-4 to TRBJ2-5; TRBD2 matches 7 bases. This clonotype was sampled from a man younger than 40 with COVID-19, enrolled during active disease. CDR3 protein: CASSLAPRGGQETQYF. Written as DNA, the CDR3 is TGTGCCAGCAGCTTGGCCCCTAGGGGAGGGCAAGAGACCCAGTACTTC.